This TCR beta chain was sequenced during a study of blood T cells in healthy people across ages. There are a few counts of this clonotype. The antigen is unknown. This sequence may be a read error, since a much larger clone differs from it by one base. Study-wide findings and caveats: As naive T cell percentage varied, TCR beta diversity correlated strongly with it. Donors of long life had a larger count of naive CD4+ cells and greater diversity than aged donors.

The CDR3 sequence is 11 residues long. Trimming pared 6 bases from V and 1 base from J, leaving 4 bases between. The germline V gene has CDR1 MNHEY and CDR2 SVGEGT. Together with a sample-barcoded 5' primer, a J-beta primer mix was included in a second PCR lasting roughly 6 to 12 cycles. TCRdb re-called the 5' RACE reads with MiXCR, one entry per CDR3 protein. There are roughly 500,000 distinct CDR3 sequences in the sample; under 30% occur only once, and around 10% lies in the top ten. The same sample was also studied in work on T cells of mothers and their children. As that report states: cDNA was made from all extracted RNA, roughly 1.4 ug per 15 ul. The study obtained over 8.5 million TCR beta CDR3 reads per mother and around 3 million per child.

Sequenced: blood. The chain joins TRBV6-2 or TRBV6-3 to TRBJ2-7; D remains ambiguous. The receptor comes from a boy aged 5-17 years in good health. CDR3 DNA: TGTGCCAGCAGCAAATCCTACGAGCAGTACTTC. It translates to CASSKSYEQYF.